The rows below give T cell receptor beta chains drawn from one sample of a study of Graves' ophthalmopathy and Graves' hyperthyroidism. Using its own MiXCR run on the multiplex PCR reads, TCRdb lists one record per CDR3 protein. Of hundreds of thousands of distinct CDR3 sequences in the sample, 20% to 25% were seen once. What was sequenced was peripheral blood. These receptors were obtained from a woman aged 18-29 years with stable Graves' hyperthyroidism. Some clones in this sample may be carry-over from other donors' samples. Both conserved end residues are part of each CDR3.

length	V	J	CDR3
13	TRBV10-1	TRBJ2-5	CASSDGGTETQYF
15	TRBV15	TRBJ1-3	CATSRDLLGGNTIYF
13	TRBV30	TRBJ1-5	CAWSVGPNQPQHF
15	TRBV20-1	TRBJ1-5	CSANPFGYRDQPQHF
12	TRBV4-1	TRBJ2-7	CASSQGEYEQYF
16	TRBV15	TRBJ1-5	CATSRDRGGSNQPQHF
18	TRBV11-2	TRBJ2-7	CASSLYLVGRDAYYEQYF
16	TRBV12-3/TRBV12-4	TRBJ1-5	CASSPRDRGSNQPQHF
14	TRBV3-1	TRBJ1-1	CASSQQGAATEAFF
14	TRBV4-1	TRBJ2-5	CASSQDEGRETQYF
12	TRBV5-1	TRBJ2-2	CANRLNTGELFF
14	TRBV12-3/TRBV12-4	TRBJ2-5	CASSRGMLQETQYF
14	TRBV25-1	TRBJ2-5	CASSGGWGQETQYF
13	TRBV11-2	TRBJ2-7	CASSLLGFNEQYF
14	TRBV12-3/TRBV12-4	TRBJ1-5	CASTPMGAGQPQHF
14	TRBV6-5	TRBJ2-7	CASSSWDTLYEQYF
15	TRBV6-5	TRBJ2-5	CASSYSDHFLETQYF
11	TRBV28	TRBJ2-7	CASETSYEQYF
14	TRBV6-1	TRBJ2-2	CASSLRGAAGELFF
13	TRBV30	TRBJ1-1	CAWSLLGDTEAFF
14	TRBV5-1	TRBJ2-7	CASSLGTGGREQYF
18	TRBV11-2	TRBJ2-5	CASSLGTSGGAVQETQYF
18	TRBV11-3	TRBJ2-7	CASSLVVVGGGRVYEQYF
15	TRBV7-9	TRBJ1-3	CASSWDRNYGNTIYF
16	TRBV11-2	TRBJ2-7	CASSPIRRREYYEQYF
17	TRBV24-1	TRBJ1-2	CATSDGPPGGGAGGYTF
15	TRBV6-2/TRBV6-3	TRBJ2-2	CASSLTSGAIRELFF
13	TRBV2	TRBJ1-1	CASSEVSTLGAFF
14	TRBV14	TRBJ2-2	CASSQDRGTGELFF
18	TRBV9	TRBJ1-2	CASSPHPQVARQGKGYTF
17	TRBV6-1	TRBJ2-7	CASSAPYREESSYEQYF
14	TRBV6-1	TRBJ1-6	CASSERWGVTTLHF
12	TRBV28	TRBJ2-7	CASSPLVYEQYF
16	TRBV9	TRBJ2-5	CASTLLSGGAGETQYF
16	TRBV28	TRBJ2-7	CASLRSGSKTFYEQYF
14	TRBV20-1	TRBJ2-5	CSLWASGRGETQYF
12	TRBV29-1	TRBJ1-2	CSVGQTNYGYTF
15	TRBV11-2	TRBJ1-3	CASSLEVVRGNTIYF
13	TRBV2	TRBJ1-1	CASSEAGGTEAFF
14	TRBV6-5	TRBJ2-7	CASSYRDGLYEQYF
13	TRBV2	TRBJ1-1	CARVEGVNTEAFF
12	TRBV30	TRBJ1-2	CAWRGSSYGYTF
13	TRBV12-3/TRBV12-4	TRBJ2-6	CASSPSEANVLTF
15	TRBV2	TRBJ2-7	CASSPTSGTLYEQYF
12	TRBV29-1	TRBJ2-7	CSVSSGFYEQYF
14	TRBV10-1	TRBJ2-2	CASSAASNTGELFF
12	TRBV12-3/TRBV12-4	TRBJ2-7	CASSPSRYEQYF
15	TRBV20-1	TRBJ1-3	CSAQIDGSSGNTIYF
13	TRBV7-2	TRBJ2-2	CAILDSNTGELFF